The 8 T cell receptor beta chains in this list originate from one sample, sequenced in a study of shared clonotypes between healthy human individuals. Sequencing used immunoSEQ multiplex PCR; TCRdb keeps in-frame clones, though not all of them. The sample has about 480,000 clones; around 79% are singletons. The sample was PBMCs. Every receptor here comes from a woman aged 40 to 49 in good health. Some clones in this sample may be carry-over from other donors' samples.

The CDR3 reads CASSRQGSTNRQYF. The CDR3 coding sequence is TGTGCCAGCAGCCGACAGGGGTCCACTAATCGGCAGTACTTC. This chain links TRBV5-4 with TRBJ2-7; 8 bases fit TRBD1. The junction had 12 bases not matched to a gene; V was cut back by 4 bases and J by 9 bases. From germline, CDR1 is SGHNT and CDR2 YYREEE (reference sequence). The CDR3 covers 14 residues. Full variable domain (missing parts from reference TRBV5-4 and TRBJ2-7): ETGVTQSPTHLIKTRGQQVTLRCSSQSGHNTVSWYQQALGQGPQFIFQYYREEENGRGNFPPRFSGLQFPNYSSELNVNALELDDSALYLCASSRQGSTNRQYFGPGTRLTVT.

The V and J genes are TRBV9 and TRBJ2-7; D may match TRBD1 or TRBD2 (7 bases each). There are 13 residues in the CDR3. Trimming left V 4 bases short and J 5 bases short, with 13 bases between. Looked up from germline, CDR1 is SGDLS and CDR2 is YYNGEE. For the CDR3, the DNA is TGTGCCAGCAGCCCAGGGGGGGCCCACGAGCAGTACTTC. Translated: CASSPGGAHEQYF.

This chain connects TRBV27 to TRBJ2-1; no clear D gene. Per the germline V gene, CDR1 is MNHEY and CDR2 is SMNVEV (reference sequence). V lost 4 bases and J 4 bases, leaving 8 bases between the germline ends. This CDR3 is 13 amino acids long. CDR3 protein: CASSSPEYNEQFF. The CDR3 region has the DNA TGTGCCAGCAGTTCACCCGAATACAATGAGCAGTTCTTC.

This rearrangement joins TRBV29-1 to TRBJ1-1, with unresolved D. Trimming took off 6 bases at V and 1 base at J, with 12 bases between the two ends. The CDR3 extends over 13 amino acids. Germline CDR1 is SQVTM and CDR2 is ANQGSEA. The chain's CDR3 is CSVSEHANTEAFF. The CDR3 nucleotides are TGCAGCGTGAGTGAACACGCGAACACTGAAGCTTTCTTT. The variable domain in full, with the rest retrieved from reference TRBV29-1 and TRBJ1-1, is SAVISQKPSRDICQRGTSLTIQCQVDSQVTMMFWYRQQPGQSLTLIATANQGSEATYESGFVIDKFPISRPNLTFSTLTVSNMSPEDSSIYLCSVSEHANTEAFFGQGTRLTVV.

The J gene is TRBJ2-3, the V gene TRBV21-1. TRBV21-1 is listed as a pseudogene. The CDR3 consists of 14 residues. For the CDR3, the DNA is TGTGCCAGCCCAAGGGGGAGGGGGCTGGTTACGCAGTATTTT. It yields the protein CASPRGRGLVTQYF.

This clone was seen ten or more times. The chain couples TRBV6-6 to TRBJ1-1; the D gene is possibly TRBD1 (5 bases). Per the germline V gene, CDR1 is MNHNY and CDR2 is SVGAGI (reference sequence). Trimming removed 4 bases at V and 8 bases at J, with 17 bases between. The CDR3 is 14 residues long. CDR3 bases: TGTGCCAGCAGTTGGGTACTGGGGGTTGGGGAAGCTTTCTTT. Residues: CASSWVLGVGEAFF.

This chain uses TRBV9 with TRBJ2-7, with 8 positions matching TRBD2. This CDR3 spans 15 amino acids. The germline CDR1 and CDR2 sequences are SGDLS and YYNGEE. The junction had 6 bases not matched to a gene; V was cut back by 0 bases and J by 4 bases. DNA for the CDR3: TGTGCCAGCAGCGTAGGATTACTAGCGGATTACGAGCAGTACTTC. This gives the protein CASSVGLLADYEQYF.

This clone has only one observation. The chain recombines TRBV28 with TRBJ2-7, with 14 positions matching TRBD2. The CDR3 covers 16 residues. V trimming: 6 bases; J trimming: 4 bases; junction bases outside the gene matches: 8. CDR1 and CDR2 from the germline V gene are MDHEN and SYDVKM. CDR3 nucleotide sequence: TGTGCCAGCAGCGTCCCCGGGACTAGCGGGAGATACGAGCAGTACTTC. Encoded protein: CASSVPGTSGRYEQYF.